Here is one TCR beta chain with its context. No antigen is known for it. Per-base qualities were not stored, and no clone one base away is much larger. These data are taken from a study of control samples from healthy donors and cancer patients (dated by TCRdb to about 2020). The method behind the library was the immunoSEQ multiplex PCR assay. This immuneACCESS table, as held by TCRdb, lists in-frame sequences with V and J called but not all clones. Of the missing ones, under half trace to an unresolved V gene in checked studies; the others have no known cause. The sample includes about 180,000 clones, with 85% to 90% observed a single time. About 1.4% of the sample is in the top ten clones. In the germline V gene (reference sequence), CDR1 corresponds to LNHDA and CDR2 to SQIVND. V and J are truncated by 7 bases and 5 bases respectively, leaving an intervening sequence of 9 bases. There are 13 amino acids in the CDR3, from cysteine to phenylalanine inclusive. The kept DNA is CDR3 alone, 39 bases in frame from the first base.

The receptor comes from a woman in her fifties or sixties in good health. The chain was built from TRBV19 and TRBJ1-6, with the D gene call left open. The sequenced material came from blood. The nucleotide sequence is TGTGCCAGTACCGAGGTGAATAATTCACCCCTCCACTTT. This encodes CASTEVNNSPLHF.